Following are 14 T cell receptor beta chains from one sample sequenced in a study of CD8 T cells in Susac syndrome. RNA totalling about 0.45 to 1 ug underwent reverse transcription with random hexamers. TCRdb re-derived calls from the immunoSEQ multiplex PCR reads in MiXCR, one entry per CDR3 protein. The data contain 300,000 to 350,000 distinct CDR3 sequences, about 91% of them singletons. The sample comprised CD4+ T cells from PBMCs. The receptors come from a human donor with multiple sclerosis.

V is TRBV9 and J is TRBJ1-1; D is uncertain. This CDR3 has 16 residues. The germline V gene has CDR1 SGDLS and CDR2 YYNGEE. The V end was cut by 2 bases, the J end by 5 bases, with 19 bases between. The CDR3 loop reads CASSVVSLPVGTEAFF. The CDR3 nucleotides read TGTGCCAGCAGCGTGGTAAGTCTGCCAGTCGGTACTGAAGCTTTCTTT.

The chain employs TRBV29-1 and TRBJ2-5; D is ambiguous. Germline V lookup: CDR1 SQVTM, CDR2 ANQGSEA. This CDR3 region has 13 residues. The V and J ends lost 3 bases and 7 bases respectively, with 15 bases between them. CDR3 protein: CSVEAGPFGTQYF. CDR3 DNA sequence: TGCAGCGTTGAGGCAGGCCCCTTCGGGACCCAGTACTTC.

The chain recombines TRBV20-1 with TRBJ2-3, with a possible D match to TRBD2 (6 bases). Trimming removed 5 bases at V and 4 bases at J, with 13 bases between. Per germline, CDR1 DFQATT and CDR2 SNEGSKA (reference sequence). The CDR3 covers 13 residues. The CDR3, as DNA: TGCAGTGCTCTAGCGACTAGTTCAGATACGCAGTATTTT. Translating gives CSALATSSDTQYF.

The chain couples TRBV7-6 to TRBJ2-1, with TRBD2 matching over 8 bases. CDR1 SGHVS and CDR2 FNYEAQ come from the germline V gene. Unmatched junction bases numbered 8, after V lost 5 bases and J lost 5 bases. The CDR3 covers 15 residues. CDR3 region: CASSSGGGTHNEQFF. The CDR3, as DNA: TGTGCCAGCAGCAGCGGCGGGGGGACTCACAATGAGCAGTTCTTC.

The chain uses TRBV6-5 and TRBJ1-2; 8 bases match TRBD1. Per germline, CDR1 MNHEY and CDR2 SVGAGI. The junction had 2 bases not matched to a gene; V was cut back by 5 bases and J by 3 bases. This CDR3 is built from 13 residues. The CDR3 region has the DNA TGTGCCAGCAGTACAGGGGGTTACTATGGCTACACCTTC. It translates to CASSTGGYYGYTF.

The chain couples TRBV12-3 or TRBV12-4 to TRBJ1-2, with a possible D match to TRBD1 (6 bases). V gave up 3 bases and J gave up 2 bases, with 10 bases separating them. The CDR3 contains 14 residues. The CDR3 nucleotides read TGTGCCAGCAGTTTCCAGGACAGAAACTATGGCTACACCTTC. Translated: CASSFQDRNYGYTF.

The J gene is TRBJ2-2, the V gene TRBV7-9; 10 positions match TRBD2. The CDR3 has 14 amino acids. With V trimmed by 6 bases and J by 4 bases, 2 bases remained unmatched. Looked up from germline, CDR1 is SEHNR and CDR2 is FQNEAQ (reference sequence). This chain's CDR3 is CASSSSGSTGELFF. CDR3 nucleotide sequence: TGTGCCAGCAGTTCTAGCGGGAGCACCGGGGAGCTGTTTTTT.

The V and J genes are TRBV20-1 and TRBJ2-1; the D is unclear. The CDR3 covers 11 residues. Germline assignment: CDR1 DFQATT and CDR2 SNEGSKA (reference sequence). The V end was cut by 6 bases, the J end by 7 bases, with 10 bases between. The CDR3 here is CSAFNLNEQFF. DNA of the CDR3: TGCAGTGCCTTCAACCTTAATGAGCAGTTCTTC.

The chain couples TRBV3-1 to TRBJ1-3; possible D gene TRBD1, 5 bases. The ends were cut back, 6 bases at V and 0 bases at J, with 18 bases in the middle. The CDR3 has 17 amino acids. The germline V gene has CDR1 LGHDT and CDR2 YNNKEL (reference sequence). CDR3 region: CASRGKRRGSSGNTIYF. The CDR3 nucleotides read TGTGCCAGCAGGGGGAAACGGAGGGGAAGCTCTGGAAACACCATATATTTT.

The chain has TRBV12-3 or TRBV12-4 and TRBJ1-4; the D is unclear. V was trimmed by 1 base and J by 4 bases, leaving 7 bases between them. There are 14 residues in the CDR3. CDR3 nucleotide sequence: TGTGCCAGCAGTTTAGAGTCCTATAATGAAAAACTGTTTTTT. Residues: CASSLESYNEKLFF.

This sequence joins TRBV5-1 and TRBJ1-1; 7 bases agree with TRBD1. The germline gives CDR1 SGHRS, CDR2 YFSETQ. V trimming: 4 bases; J trimming: 2 bases; junction bases outside the gene matches: 11. CDR3 length: 16 residues. The CDR3 nucleotides are TGCGCCAGCAGCCTTACCACAGGGGAGGGAAACACTGAAGCTTTCTTT. Amino acid sequence: CASSLTTGEGNTEAFF.

The chain has TRBV7-3 and TRBJ2-2; D unresolved. The CDR3 is made up of 14 amino acids. Trimming stripped 2 bases from V and 0 bases from J, with 4 bases between. Germline V gene sequence: CDR1 SGHTA, CDR2 FQGTGA. In DNA form, the CDR3 reads TGTGCCAGCAGCTTAGGGTCGAACACCGGGGAGCTGTTTTTT. This encodes CASSLGSNTGELFF. The full variable domain, completed using reference TRBV7-3 and TRBJ2-2, is GAGVSQTPSNKVTEKGKYVELRCDPISGHTALYWYRQSLGQGPEFLIYFQGTGAADDSGLPNDRFFAVRPEGSVSTLKIQRTERGDSAVYLCASSLGSNTGELFFGEGSRLTVL.

The V gene is TRBV12-3 or TRBV12-4, the J gene TRBJ2-3; D may be TRBD2 (6 bases). The germline V and J ends were trimmed by 7 bases and 3 bases, with 14 bases remaining between them. The CDR3 is made up of 14 amino acids. The CDR3 nucleotides are TGTGCCAGCAACGGACCAGGGAGGACAGATACGCAGTATTTT. This gives the protein CASNGPGRTDTQYF.

J is TRBJ2-7 and V is TRBV7-9, with 11 bases that match TRBD2. The V segment lost 1 base and the J segment 0 bases; nucleotides outside the gene matches: 8. Germline assignment: CDR1 SEHNR and CDR2 FQNEAQ (reference sequence). The CDR3 has 18 residues. CDR3 sequence reads: CASSLGLAGGPSSYEQYF. CDR3 DNA: TGTGCCAGCAGCTTAGGGCTAGCGGGAGGCCCAAGCTCCTACGAGCAGTACTTC. Full variable domain (outside the CDR3, taken from reference TRBV7-9 and TRBJ2-7): DTGVSQNPRHKITKRGQNVTFRCDPISEHNRLYWYRQTLGQGPEFLTYFQNEAQLEKSRLLSDRFSAERPKGSFSTLEIQRTEQGDSAMYLCASSLGLAGGPSSYEQYFGPGTRLTVT.